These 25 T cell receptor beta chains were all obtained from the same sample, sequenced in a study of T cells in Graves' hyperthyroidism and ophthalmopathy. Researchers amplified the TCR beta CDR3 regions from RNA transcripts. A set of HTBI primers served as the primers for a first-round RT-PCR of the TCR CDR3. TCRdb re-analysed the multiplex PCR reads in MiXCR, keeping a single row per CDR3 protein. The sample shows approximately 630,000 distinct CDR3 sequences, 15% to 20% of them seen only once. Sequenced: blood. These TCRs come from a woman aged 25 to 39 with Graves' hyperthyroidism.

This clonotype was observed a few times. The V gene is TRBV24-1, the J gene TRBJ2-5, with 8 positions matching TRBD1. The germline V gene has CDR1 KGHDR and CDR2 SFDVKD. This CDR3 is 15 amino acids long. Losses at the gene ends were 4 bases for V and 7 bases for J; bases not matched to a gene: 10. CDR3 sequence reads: CATSERTGRTGTQYF. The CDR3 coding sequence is TGTGCCACCAGTGAGCGGACAGGGCGGACTGGGACCCAGTACTTC.

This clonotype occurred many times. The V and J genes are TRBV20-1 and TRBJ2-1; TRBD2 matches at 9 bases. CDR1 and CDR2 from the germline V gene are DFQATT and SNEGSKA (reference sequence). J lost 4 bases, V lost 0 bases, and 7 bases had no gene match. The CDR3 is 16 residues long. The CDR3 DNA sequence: TGCAGTGCTAGAGACTTAGCGGGAGAAGGTTACAATGAGCAGTTCTTC. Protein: CSARDLAGEGYNEQFF.

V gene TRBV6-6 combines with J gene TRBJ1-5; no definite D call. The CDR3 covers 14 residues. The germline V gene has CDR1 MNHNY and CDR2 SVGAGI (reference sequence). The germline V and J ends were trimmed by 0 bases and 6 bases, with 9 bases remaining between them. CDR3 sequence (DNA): TGTGCCAGCAGTTACTCTTTGGGCCCTCAGCCCCAGCATTTT. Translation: CASSYSLGPQPQHF.

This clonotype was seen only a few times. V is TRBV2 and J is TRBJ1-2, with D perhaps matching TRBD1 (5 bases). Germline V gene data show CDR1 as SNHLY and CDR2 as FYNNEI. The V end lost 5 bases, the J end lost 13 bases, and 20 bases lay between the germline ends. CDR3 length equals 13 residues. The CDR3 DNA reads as TGTGCCAGCAGTCCGGAACCTAGACAGCCGGGCACCTTC. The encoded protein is CASSPEPRQPGTF.

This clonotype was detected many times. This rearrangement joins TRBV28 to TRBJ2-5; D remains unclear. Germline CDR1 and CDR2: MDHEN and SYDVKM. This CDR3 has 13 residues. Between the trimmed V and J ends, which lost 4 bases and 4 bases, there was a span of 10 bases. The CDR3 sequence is CASSSPVGETQYF. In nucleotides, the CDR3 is TGTGCCAGCAGTTCTCCGGTGGGAGAGACCCAGTACTTC.

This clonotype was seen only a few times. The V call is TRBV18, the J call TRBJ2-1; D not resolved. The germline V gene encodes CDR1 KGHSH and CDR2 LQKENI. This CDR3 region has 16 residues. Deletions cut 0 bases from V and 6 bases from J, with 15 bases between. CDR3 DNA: TGTGCCAGCTCACCACCTGGATCTAGTCTCTCCAATGAGCAGTTCTTC. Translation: CASSPPGSSLSNEQFF.

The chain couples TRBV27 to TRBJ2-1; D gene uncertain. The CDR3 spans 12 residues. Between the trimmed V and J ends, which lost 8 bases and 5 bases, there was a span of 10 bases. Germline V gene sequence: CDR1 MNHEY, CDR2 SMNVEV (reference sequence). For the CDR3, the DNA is TGTGCCAGCGGTGAACGCGACAATGAGCAGTTCTTC. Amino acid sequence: CASGERDNEQFF.

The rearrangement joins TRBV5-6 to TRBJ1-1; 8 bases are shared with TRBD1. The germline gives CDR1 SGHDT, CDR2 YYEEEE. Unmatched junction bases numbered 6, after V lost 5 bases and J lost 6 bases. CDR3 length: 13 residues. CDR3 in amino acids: CASSFGQGPEAFF. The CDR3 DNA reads TGTGCCAGCAGTTTTGGACAGGGACCTGAAGCTTTCTTT.

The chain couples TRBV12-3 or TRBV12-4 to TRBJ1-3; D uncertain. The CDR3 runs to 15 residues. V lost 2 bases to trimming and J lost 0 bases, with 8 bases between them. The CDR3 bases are TGTGCCAGCAGTTTAACGGTACTCTCTGGAAACACCATATATTTT. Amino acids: CASSLTVLSGNTIYF.

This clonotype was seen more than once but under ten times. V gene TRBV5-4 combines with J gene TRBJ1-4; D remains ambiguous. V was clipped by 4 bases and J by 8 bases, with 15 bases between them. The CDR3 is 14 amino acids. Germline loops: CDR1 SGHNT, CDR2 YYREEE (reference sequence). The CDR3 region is CASSPGPHTEKLFF. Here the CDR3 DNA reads TGTGCCAGCAGCCCCGGGCCCCACACCGAAAAACTGTTTTTT. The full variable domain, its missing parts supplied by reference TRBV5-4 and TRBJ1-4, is ETGVTQSPTHLIKTRGQQVTLRCSSQSGHNTVSWYQQALGQGPQFIFQYYREEENGRGNFPPRFSGLQFPNYSSELNVNALELDDSALYLCASSPGPHTEKLFFGSGTQLSVL.

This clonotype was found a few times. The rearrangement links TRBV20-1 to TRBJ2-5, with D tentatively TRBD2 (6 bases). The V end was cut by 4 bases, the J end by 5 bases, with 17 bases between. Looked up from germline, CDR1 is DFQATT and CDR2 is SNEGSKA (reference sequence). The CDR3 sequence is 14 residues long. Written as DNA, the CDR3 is TGCAGTGCTATTCCGACCCGCGGGGACGAGACCCAGTACTTC. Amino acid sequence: CSAIPTRGDETQYF.

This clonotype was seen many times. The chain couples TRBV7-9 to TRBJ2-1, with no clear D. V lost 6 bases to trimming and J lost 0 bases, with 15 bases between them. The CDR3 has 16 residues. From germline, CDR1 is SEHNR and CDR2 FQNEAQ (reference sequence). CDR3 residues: CASRLLSVSSYNEQFF. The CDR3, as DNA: TGTGCCAGCAGGCTACTCAGCGTGAGCTCCTACAATGAGCAGTTCTTC. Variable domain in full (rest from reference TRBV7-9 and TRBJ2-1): DTGVSQNPRHKITKRGQNVTFRCDPISEHNRLYWYRQTLGQGPEFLTYFQNEAQLEKSRLLSDRFSAERPKGSFSTLEIQRTEQGDSAMYLCASRLLSVSSYNEQFFGPGTRLTVL.

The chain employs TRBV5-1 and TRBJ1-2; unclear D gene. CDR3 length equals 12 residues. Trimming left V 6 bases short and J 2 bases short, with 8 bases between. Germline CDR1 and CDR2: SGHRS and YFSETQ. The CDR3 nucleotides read TGCGCCAGCACCCTGGGAAACTATGGCTACACCTTC. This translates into CASTLGNYGYTF. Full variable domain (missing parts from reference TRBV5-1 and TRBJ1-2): KAGVTQTPRYLIKTRGQQVTLSCSPISGHRSVSWYQQTPGQGLQFLFEYFSETQRNKGNFPGRFSGRQFSNSRSEMNVSTLELGDSALYLCASTLGNYGYTFGSGTRLTVV.

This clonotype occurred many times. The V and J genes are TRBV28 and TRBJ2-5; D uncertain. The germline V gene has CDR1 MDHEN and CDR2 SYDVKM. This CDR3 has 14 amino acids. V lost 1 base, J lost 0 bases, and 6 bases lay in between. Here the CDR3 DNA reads TGTGCCAGCAGTTTATCAAGGAACCAAGAGACCCAGTACTTC. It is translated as CASSLSRNQETQYF.

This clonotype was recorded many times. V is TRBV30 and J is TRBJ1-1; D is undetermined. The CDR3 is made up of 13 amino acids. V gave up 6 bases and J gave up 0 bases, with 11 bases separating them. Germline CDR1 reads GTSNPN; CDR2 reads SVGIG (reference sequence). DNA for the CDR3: TGTGCCTGCTCCCGGGAGGTGAACACTGAAGCTTTCTTT. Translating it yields CACSREVNTEAFF. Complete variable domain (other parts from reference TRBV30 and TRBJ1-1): SQTIHQWPATLVQPVGSPLSLECTVEGTSNPNLYWYRQAAGRGLQLLFYSVGIGQISSEVPQNLSASRPQDRQFILSSKKLLLSDSGFYLCACSREVNTEAFFGQGTRLTVV.

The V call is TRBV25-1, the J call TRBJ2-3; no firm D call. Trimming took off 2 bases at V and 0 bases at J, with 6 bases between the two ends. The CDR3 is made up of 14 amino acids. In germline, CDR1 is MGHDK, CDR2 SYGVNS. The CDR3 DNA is TGTGCCAGCAGTGAACTACAGAGCACAGATACGCAGTATTTT. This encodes CASSELQSTDTQYF.

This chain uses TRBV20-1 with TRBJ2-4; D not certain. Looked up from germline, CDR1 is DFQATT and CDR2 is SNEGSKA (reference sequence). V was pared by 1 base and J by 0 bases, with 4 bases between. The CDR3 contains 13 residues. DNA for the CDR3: TGCAGTGCTAGAGGGTTAGCCAAAAACATTCAGTACTTC. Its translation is CSARGLAKNIQYF.

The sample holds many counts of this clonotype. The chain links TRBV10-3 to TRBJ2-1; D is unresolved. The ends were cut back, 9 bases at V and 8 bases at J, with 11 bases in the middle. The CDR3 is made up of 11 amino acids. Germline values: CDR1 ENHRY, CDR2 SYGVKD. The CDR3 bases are TGTGCCATAAAAGTTAGGGATGAGCAGTTCTTC. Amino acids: CAIKVRDEQFF.

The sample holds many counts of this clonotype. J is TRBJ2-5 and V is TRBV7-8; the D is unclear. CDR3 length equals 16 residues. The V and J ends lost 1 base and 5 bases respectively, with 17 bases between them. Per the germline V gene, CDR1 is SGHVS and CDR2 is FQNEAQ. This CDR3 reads CASSLVVRTPFETQYF. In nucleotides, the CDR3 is TGTGCCAGCAGCTTAGTCGTCCGTACTCCCTTTGAGACCCAGTACTTC.

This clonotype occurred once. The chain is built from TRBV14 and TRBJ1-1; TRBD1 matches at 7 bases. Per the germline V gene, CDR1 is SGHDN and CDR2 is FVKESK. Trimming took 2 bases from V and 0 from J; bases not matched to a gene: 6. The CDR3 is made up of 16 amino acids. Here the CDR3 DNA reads TGTGCCAGCAGCCAACGGACAGGCTACATGAACACTGAAGCTTTCTTT. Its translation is CASSQRTGYMNTEAFF.

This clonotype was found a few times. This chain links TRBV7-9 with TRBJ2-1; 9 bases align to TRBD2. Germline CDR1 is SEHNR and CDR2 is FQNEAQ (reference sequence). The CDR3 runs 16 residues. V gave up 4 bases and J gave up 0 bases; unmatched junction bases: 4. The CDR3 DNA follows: TGTGCCAGCAGCTCCGGACTAGCGAGCTCCTACAATGAGCAGTTCTTC. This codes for CASSSGLASSYNEQFF.

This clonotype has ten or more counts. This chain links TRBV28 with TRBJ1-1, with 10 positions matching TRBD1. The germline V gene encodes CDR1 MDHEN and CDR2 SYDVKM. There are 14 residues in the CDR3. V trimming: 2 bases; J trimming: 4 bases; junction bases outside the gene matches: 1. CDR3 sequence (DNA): TGTGCCAGCAGTTTAGACAGGGGGCTCACTGAAGCTTTCTTT. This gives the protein CASSLDRGLTEAFF.

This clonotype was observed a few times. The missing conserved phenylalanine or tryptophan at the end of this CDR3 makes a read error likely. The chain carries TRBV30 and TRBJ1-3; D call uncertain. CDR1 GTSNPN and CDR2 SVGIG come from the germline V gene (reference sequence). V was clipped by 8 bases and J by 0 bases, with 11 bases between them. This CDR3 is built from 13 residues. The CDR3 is CAQRPYSGNTIYS. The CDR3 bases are TGTGCCCAGAGACCGTACTCTGGAAACACCATATATTCT.

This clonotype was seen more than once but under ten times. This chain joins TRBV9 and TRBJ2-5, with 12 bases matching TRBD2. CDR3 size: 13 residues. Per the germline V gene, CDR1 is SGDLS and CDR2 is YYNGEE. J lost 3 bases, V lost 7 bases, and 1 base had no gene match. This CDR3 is CASASGREETQYF. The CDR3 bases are TGTGCCAGCGCTAGCGGGAGGGAAGAGACCCAGTACTTC. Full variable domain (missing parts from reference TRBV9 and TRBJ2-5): DSGVTQTPKHLITATGQRVTLRCSPRSGDLSVYWYQQSLDQGLQFLIQYYNGEERAKGNILERFSAQQFPDLHSELNLSSLELGDSALYFCASASGREETQYFGPGTRLLVL.

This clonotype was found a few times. In DNA form, the CDR3 reads TGTGCCAGCGCGCGGGGGGAGACAACAGATACGCAGTATTTT. Translated: CASARGETTDTQYF. The chain combines TRBV7-2 with TRBJ2-3; TRBD2 matches 8 bases. From germline, CDR1 is SGHTA and CDR2 FQGNSA. CDR3 length: 14 residues. V lost 8 bases and J lost 3; bases outside the gene matches: 7.